The present entry profiles one TCR beta chain with its context. What it recognizes is unknown. The source of the sample is a study of OX40 agonist ivuxolimab in advanced cancers. At the level of the study: At doses from 0.01 to 10 mg/kg, patients were given intravenous ivuxolimab every 2 weeks.

Study-level points and caveats: In CD8+ T cells, expanded clones were on average more numerous than in CD4+. No determination was made of the antigen specificity of the expanded peripheral T cells. Some nonresponders also had low normalized T-cell clonal expansion.

Germline V gives CDR1 ENHRY, CDR2 SYGVKD. Trimming took off 4 bases at V and 6 bases at J, with 16 bases between the two ends. The CDR3 is 14 amino acids. The protocol was immunoSEQ multiplex PCR, while the TCRdb copy is restricted to in-frame clones and leaves out a portion. Found here are under 100,000 clones, roughly 90% of them singletons; the top ten hold roughly 2.6%. The chain is built from TRBV10-3 and TRBJ2-7; D unresolved. This TCR derives from an adult with an advanced solid tumor such as melanoma, head and neck, liver or kidney cancer. Sequenced here: CD4+ or CD8+ T cells sorted from blood, sampled in a trial of the OX40 agonist ivuxolimab. CDR3 in DNA: TGTGCCATCAGTGTTGGGCCCTTTGCGAGCGAGCAGTACTTC. Protein: CAISVGPFASEQYF.